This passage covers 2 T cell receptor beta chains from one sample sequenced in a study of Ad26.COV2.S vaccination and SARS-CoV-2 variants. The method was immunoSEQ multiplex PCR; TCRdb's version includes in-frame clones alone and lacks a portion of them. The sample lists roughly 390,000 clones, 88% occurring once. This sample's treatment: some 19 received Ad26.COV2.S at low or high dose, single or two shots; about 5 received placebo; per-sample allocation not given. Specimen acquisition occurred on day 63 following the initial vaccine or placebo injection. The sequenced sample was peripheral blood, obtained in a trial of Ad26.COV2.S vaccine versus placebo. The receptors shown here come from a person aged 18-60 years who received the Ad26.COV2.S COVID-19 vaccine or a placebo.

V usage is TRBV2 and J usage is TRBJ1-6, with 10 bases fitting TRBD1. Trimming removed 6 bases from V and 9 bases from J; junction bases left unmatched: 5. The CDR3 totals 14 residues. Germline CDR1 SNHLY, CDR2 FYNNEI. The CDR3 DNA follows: TGTGCCAGCAGCGTGGGACAGGGGAGTTCACCCCTCCACTTT. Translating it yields CASSVGQGSSPLHF.

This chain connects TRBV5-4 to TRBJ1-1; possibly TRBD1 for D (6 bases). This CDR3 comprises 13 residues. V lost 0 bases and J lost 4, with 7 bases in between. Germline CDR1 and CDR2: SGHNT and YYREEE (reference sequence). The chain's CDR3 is CASSLEQGTEAFF. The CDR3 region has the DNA TGTGCCAGCAGCTTGGAACAGGGCACTGAAGCTTTCTTT.